This record concerns one TCR beta chain sequence. These data are taken from a study of control samples from healthy donors and cancer patients. Profiled with immunoSEQ multiplex PCR; TCRdb holds only in-frame clones, not every one. The sample has over 60,000 clones, roughly 89% seen once. The length of the CDR3 is 18 residues. After removal of 2 bases from V and 7 bases from J, the junction contained 14 bases not matched to a gene. CDR1 and CDR2 from the germline V gene are SNHLY and FYNNEI. The V and J genes are TRBV2 and TRBJ2-1; 10 bases line up with TRBD2. The sequence was collected from a woman in her sixties with head and neck cancer. The specimen was PBMCs. The CDR3 DNA sequence: TGTGCCAGCAGTGAACTTCTAGCGGGAGTGGTGGGAAATAATGAGCAGTTCTTC. It is translated as CASSELLAGVVGNNEQFF.